Following are 17 T cell receptor beta chains from one sample sequenced in a study of PD-1 blockade in classical Hodgkin lymphoma. Repertoires were generated with immunoSEQ multiplex PCR, while TCRdb's copy carries only in-frame clones and drops some. The repertoire includes about 64,000 clones, under 95% of them detected once, and 10% to 13% sits in the top ten. The time point denotes: cycle 4 day 1 (C4D1), after more than 5 weeks of nivolumab. Every single patient, without exception, relapsed after autologous stem cell transplantation, and brentuximab vedotin exposure varied. The input for sequencing was peripheral blood mononuclear cells (PBMCs), taken before the fourth cycle of nivolumab. The receptors were sampled from a human donor with classical Hodgkin lymphoma.

The chain is built from TRBV6-5 and TRBJ2-7, with D possibly being TRBD1 or TRBD2 (5 bases each). This CDR3 has 16 residues. V shed 1 base and J shed 3 bases, with 16 bases lying between them. Germline CDR1 reads MNHEY; CDR2 reads SVGAGI. The DNA for the CDR3 is TGTGCCAGCAGTTACTTTGTTCGGGACCCCCTCTACGAGCAGTACTTC. Translated: CASSYFVRDPLYEQYF.

This clone was recorded only once. The chain recombines TRBV19 with TRBJ1-1, with D perhaps matching TRBD1 (5 bases). From germline, CDR1 is LNHDA and CDR2 SQIVND (reference sequence). CDR3 length: 11 residues. Trimming removed 6 bases from V and 10 bases from J, with 12 bases in between. The CDR3 protein is CASRRGEPAFF. In DNA form, the CDR3 reads TGTGCCAGTAGAAGAGGGGAGCCAGCTTTCTTT.

The genes are TRBV6-1 and TRBJ1-5, with TRBD1 matching over 11 bases. This CDR3 comprises 17 residues. The trim removed 2 bases at V and 0 bases at J, leaving 3 bases unmatched. Germline V lookup: CDR1 MNHNS, CDR2 SASEGT. The CDR3 bases are TGTGCCAGCAGTGAACTCGGGACAGGGGGTAGCAATCAGCCCCAGCATTTT. Protein product: CASSELGTGGSNQPQHF.

The chain couples TRBV7-3 to TRBJ1-1, with D unresolved. CDR1 and CDR2 from the germline V gene are SGHTA and FQGTGA. The V end lost 0 bases, the J end lost 2 bases, and 19 bases lay between the germline ends. CDR3 size: 18 residues. CDR3 protein: CASSLTPPIPGINTEAFF. DNA for the CDR3: TGTGCCAGCAGCTTAACACCGCCTATTCCCGGGATTAACACTGAAGCTTTCTTT.

The rearrangement joins TRBV6-1 to TRBJ1-2; D is undetermined. The CDR3 length is 16 residues. Trimming shortened V by 0 bases and J by 6 bases, and 17 bases separated the two germline ends. Germline-derived CDR1 and CDR2 are MNHNS and SASEGT. CDR3 sequence reads: CASSEAPLSFSNGYTF. The CDR3 DNA reads TGTGCCAGCAGTGAAGCGCCTTTGAGTTTTAGTAATGGCTACACCTTC.

The chain combines TRBV19 with TRBJ1-2, with a possible D match to TRBD1 (5 bases). Germline assignment: CDR1 LNHDA and CDR2 SQIVND (reference sequence). The CDR3 runs to 12 residues. The V end lost 4 bases, the J end lost 4 bases, and 7 bases lay between the germline ends. CDR3 region: CASSSQGYGYTF. The CDR3 bases are TGTGCCAGTAGTAGCCAGGGCTATGGCTACACCTTC.

This chain uses TRBV5-4 with TRBJ1-6, with D maybe TRBD1 (5 bases). V lost 4 bases and J lost 13, with 24 bases in between. The V gene's germline CDR1 is SGHNT and CDR2 YYREEE (reference sequence). This CDR3 contains 16 residues. DNA of the CDR3: TGTGCCAGCAGCGAACCCAACCGGGACCCGATTAAGCCCCTCCACTTT. It is translated as CASSEPNRDPIKPLHF.

This chain joins TRBV7-9 and TRBJ1-6; no definite D call. V lost 1 base, J lost 14 bases, and 15 bases lay in between. The CDR3 is 14 residues long. Germline lookup yields CDR1 SEHNR and CDR2 FQNEAQ (reference sequence). The CDR3, as DNA: TGTGCCAGCAGCTTAGGCAATCCGCGGGTGGCCCTCCACTTT. It specifies CASSLGNPRVALHF.

The table lists this clone with a count of one. This chain joins TRBV11-2 and TRBJ1-2; the D is unclear. The germline V and J ends were trimmed by 8 bases and 4 bases, with 8 bases remaining between them. There are 11 residues in the CDR3. Per the germline V gene, CDR1 is SGHAT and CDR2 is FQNNGV. The CDR3 DNA is TGTGCCAGCTGGGATGTCTATGGCTACACCTTC. Translating it yields CASWDVYGYTF.

The chain is built from TRBV27 and TRBJ2-1; D gene unclear. In germline, CDR1 is MNHEY, CDR2 SMNVEV (reference sequence). The CDR3 covers 13 residues. Trimming pared 6 bases from V and 9 bases from J, leaving 15 bases between. CDR3 loop: CASRLAGMGEQFF. In DNA, the CDR3 is TGTGCCAGCAGATTGGCTGGGATGGGTGAGCAGTTCTTC.

The chain uses TRBV19 and TRBJ2-1, with D hard to call. The CDR3 contains 13 residues. V was clipped by 3 bases and J by 5 bases, with 8 bases between them. Germline V gene lookup returns CDR1 LNHDA and CDR2 SQIVND (reference sequence). Written as DNA, the CDR3 is TGTGCCAGTAGTATCCTCCCTAACAATGAGCAGTTCTTC. It specifies CASSILPNNEQFF.

This clone showed up just once. The V gene is TRBV27, the J gene TRBJ1-5; 7 bases agree with TRBD1. The CDR3 covers 14 residues. V lost 8 bases to trimming and J lost 4 bases; unmatched junction nucleotides: 8. Germline assignment: CDR1 MNHEY and CDR2 SMNVEV (reference sequence). The CDR3 region is CASGYGTDNQPQHF. DNA for the CDR3: TGTGCCAGCGGGTATGGGACAGATAATCAGCCCCAGCATTTT.

The chain links TRBV6-6 to TRBJ2-3; TRBD1 aligns across 9 bases. J was trimmed by 10 bases and V by 6 bases; bases with no gene match: 17. This CDR3 spans 16 amino acids. Germline V CDR1 and CDR2: MNHNY, SVGAGI (reference sequence). CDR3 loop: CASRTPGTGQIRAQYF. The DNA of the CDR3 is TGTGCCAGCAGAACCCCCGGGACAGGGCAGATCAGGGCGCAGTATTTT.

This clone has just one count. This chain uses TRBV5-4 with TRBJ2-7; 13 nucleotides align to TRBD2. Per the germline V gene, CDR1 is SGHNT and CDR2 is YYREEE (reference sequence). This CDR3 comprises 19 residues. V gave up 2 bases and J gave up 4 bases; unmatched junction bases: 15. CDR3 bases: TGTGCCAGCAGCTTCGAGGGACTAGCGGGGCTCGGATGGGGATACGAGCAGTACTTC. This translates into CASSFEGLAGLGWGYEQYF.

V gene TRBV30 combines with J gene TRBJ2-3, with unresolved D. CDR1 is GTSNPN and CDR2 is SVGIG in the germline V gene (reference sequence). V lost 2 bases, J lost 6 bases, and 15 bases lay in between. The CDR3 loop spans 14 amino acids. CDR3 sequence: CAWSPRTLGDTQYF. The DNA for the CDR3 is TGTGCCTGGAGTCCCCGGACCTTGGGGGATACGCAGTATTTT.

V is TRBV2 and J is TRBJ2-5; 9 bases are shared with TRBD2. V was pared by 2 bases and J by 8 bases, with 15 bases of the junction left unmatched. CDR3 length equals 17 residues. CDR1 SNHLY and CDR2 FYNNEI come from the germline V gene. The CDR3 nucleotides are TGTGCCAGCAGTGAACTAGGGGAGACTAGCGGTTTTAAAACCCAGTACTTC. This sequence encodes CASSELGETSGFKTQYF.

The chain has TRBV4-1 and TRBJ1-3, with D possibly matching TRBD1 (6 bases). Trimming took 1 base from V and 0 from J, leaving 13 bases between them. CDR1 is MGHRA, CDR2 YSYEKL, per germline. CDR3 length: 17 residues. The CDR3 region has the DNA TGCGCCAGCAGCCAAGGAGGGGGGCCTCACTCTGGAAACACCATATATTTT. Its protein product is CASSQGGGPHSGNTIYF.